Below, 2 T cell receptor beta chains from the same sample are listed, as sequenced in a study of identical twins. TCRdb re-analysed the 5' RACE reads in MiXCR, keeping a single row per CDR3 protein. The sample lists about 250,000 distinct CDR3 sequences, 6% to 8.5% occurring once. A further study also used this sample, focusing on yellow fever vaccine responses in identical twins.

Sequenced: CD8+ T cells sorted from blood. The receptors originated from a woman aged 18-29 years in good health.

This clonotype was observed many times. The chain joins TRBV11-2 to TRBJ2-1, with 9 positions matching TRBD2. V dropped 3 bases and J dropped 6; count of bases not matched to a gene: 6. Germline V gene data show CDR1 as SGHAT and CDR2 as FQNNGV. This CDR3 spans 15 amino acids. CDR3 in DNA: TGTGCCAGCAGCTTGTACCAGGGACTAGCCAATGAGCAGTTCTTC. Its protein is CASSLYQGLANEQFF.

This clonotype was counted a few times. This chain links TRBV28 with TRBJ2-5; D assignment may be TRBD1 or TRBD2 (5 bases each). Trimming cost V 2 bases and J 7 bases, with 14 bases left between them. The CDR3 is made up of 14 amino acids. The germline gives CDR1 MDHEN, CDR2 SYDVKM. CDR3 region: CASSLVLAGGTQYF. CDR3 nucleotides: TGTGCCAGCAGTTTAGTCCTAGCTGGGGGGACCCAGTACTTC. Based on the CDR3 plus reference TRBV28 and TRBJ2-5, the full variable domain is DVKVTQSSRYLVKRTGEKVFLECVQDMDHENMFWYRQDPGLGLRLIYFSYDVKMKEKGDIPEGYSVSREKKERFSLILESASTNQTSMYLCASSLVLAGGTQYFGPGTRLLVL.